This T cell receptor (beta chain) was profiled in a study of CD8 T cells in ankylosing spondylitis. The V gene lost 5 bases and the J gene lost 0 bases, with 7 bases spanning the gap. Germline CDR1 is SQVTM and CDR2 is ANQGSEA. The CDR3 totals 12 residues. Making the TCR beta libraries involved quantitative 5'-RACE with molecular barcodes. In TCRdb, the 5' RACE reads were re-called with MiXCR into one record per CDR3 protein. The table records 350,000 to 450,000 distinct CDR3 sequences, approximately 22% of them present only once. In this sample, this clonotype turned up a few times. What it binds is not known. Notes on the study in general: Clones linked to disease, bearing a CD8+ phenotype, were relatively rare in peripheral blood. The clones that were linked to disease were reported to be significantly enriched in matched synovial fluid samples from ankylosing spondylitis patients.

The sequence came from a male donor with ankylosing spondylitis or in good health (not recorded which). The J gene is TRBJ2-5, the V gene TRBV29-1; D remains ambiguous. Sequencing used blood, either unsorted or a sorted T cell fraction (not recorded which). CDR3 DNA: TGCAGCGTTACAGTGTACCAAGAGACCCAGTACTTC. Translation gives CSVTVYQETQYF.